Listed below are T cell receptor beta chains from one sample, sequenced in a study of cytomegalovirus exposure and HLA in healthy donors. Generated by immunoSEQ multiplex PCR, the TCRdb table keeps only in-frame clones and is missing some. Of some 88,000 clones in the sample, less than 65% are singletons; the top ten hold about 5.9%. The sequenced sample consisted of PBMCs. The source is a woman aged 25-40 years in good health and CMV-seronegative. The CDR3 runs from the conserved cysteine through the conserved F or W. The order of the fields is D gene, V gene, J gene, clone size, CDR3 DNA, CDR3 protein. D genes are given only for firm matches. Expanded clones are given a class, and other clones once, few, many or no size at all.

TRBD1	TRBV6-1	TRBJ2-5	.	TGTGCCAGCAGTCAGACAGGGGGCAGGGAGACCCAGTACTTC	CASSQTGGRETQYF
TRBD1	TRBV4-1	TRBJ2-2	.	TGCGCCAGCAGCCAGGAGGACAGGGGGACCGGGGAGCTGTTTTTT	CASSQEDRGTGELFF
.	TRBV7-9	TRBJ1-2	.	TGTGCCAGCTCGCGAGGAATCTATGGCTACACCTTC	CASSRGIYGYTF
.	TRBV14	TRBJ1-3	.	TGTGCCAGCAGCCAAGTTGCAGGGGAATCGGGAAACACCATATATTTT	CASSQVAGESGNTIYF
TRBD1	TRBV2	TRBJ1-2	.	TGTGCCAGCAGCGGGACAGGAAACTATGGCTACACCTTC	CASSGTGNYGYTF
.	TRBV21-1	TRBJ1-3	.	TGTGCCAGCAGCACTAGGAGCTCTGGAAACACCATATATTTT	CASSTRSSGNTIYF
.	TRBV28	TRBJ1-2	few	TGTGCCAGCACCGAGGGCTCCAGCCTTGGCTACACCTTC	CASTEGSSLGYTF
TRBD2	TRBV5-1	TRBJ2-1	.	TGCGCCAGCAGCCCTGCGGGAGGGACGTCCTACAATGAGCAGTTCTTC	CASSPAGGTSYNEQFF
TRBD2	TRBV4-3	TRBJ2-7	.	TGCGCCAGCAGCCAAGCCGGGGGGGGGAGGGCCTACGAGCAGTACTTC	CASSQAGGGRAYEQYF
TRBD1	TRBV5-1	TRBJ1-3	few	TGCGCCAGCAGCCCAACAGGGGGAAGCTCTGGAAACACCATATATTTT	CASSPTGGSSGNTIYF
.	TRBV19	TRBJ2-1	once	TGTGCCAGTAGTATCTGGGGGGAGGCGACCTACAATGAGCAGTTCTTC	CASSIWGEATYNEQFF
TRBD1	TRBV28	TRBJ2-5	.	TGTGCCAGCAGTTCTAATCGACAGGGGCGGAGAGAGACCCAGTACTTC	CASSSNRQGRRETQYF
.	TRBV5-1	TRBJ2-1	.	TGCGCCAGCAGCCCCCGAGCGGGCGTCAGCAATGAGCAGTTCTTC	CASSPRAGVSNEQFF
.	TRBV7-9	TRBJ1-1	.	TGTGCCAGCAGCAGACGATCTGGGGGGAGGACTGAAGCTTTCTTT	CASSRRSGGRTEAFF
.	TRBV11-2	TRBJ1-2	.	TGTGCCAGCAGCTCTCGGACAGCTAACTATGGCTACACCTTC	CASSSRTANYGYTF
.	TRBV10-2	TRBJ2-3	.	TGCGCCACCACAGGGACACGCACAGATACGCAGTATTTT	CATTGTRTDTQYF
.	TRBV5-1	TRBJ2-7	once	TGCGCCAGCAGCTCCCGAGGCTACGAGCAGTACTTC	CASSSRGYEQYF
.	TRBV6-6	TRBJ1-4	.	TGTGCCAGCAGGGTACAGGGTACTAATGAAAAACTGTTTTTT	CASRVQGTNEKLFF
.	TRBV19	TRBJ1-1	.	TGTGCCAGTAGTTCCGCGGGGCGTGGCACTGAAGCTTTCTTT	CASSSAGRGTEAFF
TRBD1	TRBV7-2	TRBJ2-3	once	TGTGCCAGCAGCCTACGGACAGGGGGCACAGATACGCAGTATTTT	CASSLRTGGTDTQYF
TRBD1	TRBV5-4	TRBJ2-7	.	TGTGCCAGCAGCCTCTCGGGACAGCTATACGAGCAGTACTTC	CASSLSGQLYEQYF
TRBD1	TRBV18	TRBJ2-7	.	TGTGCCAGCTCACCCCTTACAGGGGAAGGGGAGCAGTACTTC	CASSPLTGEGEQYF
TRBD2	TRBV7-9	TRBJ2-7	once	TGTGCCAGCACCTCGGGAGGAGGGTACGAGCAGTACTTC	CASTSGGGYEQYF
.	TRBV6-5	TRBJ1-2	.	TGTGCCAGCAGTTACGGTCGGAGGGGAAACGATGGCTACACCTTC	CASSYGRRGNDGYTF
.	TRBV10-3	TRBJ1-1	once	TGTGCCATCAGGGAAAGGGATCAGGGCACTGAAGCTTTCTTT	CAIRERDQGTEAFF
.	TRBV9	TRBJ2-2	.	TGTGCCAGCAGCGCGTTACAGGGAATCACCGGGGAGCTGTTTTTT	CASSALQGITGELFF
.	TRBV7-9	TRBJ1-1	.	TGTGCCAGCAGCTTAGGCGAAAGGGGCTATGAAGCTTTCTTT	CASSLGERGYEAFF
.	TRBV7-2	TRBJ2-7	.	TGTGCCAGCAGCTTAGGCGGCGGGGTCAACTACGAGCAGTACTTC	CASSLGGGVNYEQYF
.	TRBV6-6	TRBJ1-1	few	TGTGCCAGCAGTTACTCCGGACTGGGTGAAGCTTTCTTT	CASSYSGLGEAFF
.	TRBV28	TRBJ2-4	.	TGTGCCAGCTTAGCTCTATCCCGGGACACCTTCATTCAGTACTTC	CASLALSRDTFIQYF
.	TRBV29-1	TRBJ1-1	.	TGCAGCGTTGTAAGGGGAAACACTGAAGCTTTCTTT	CSVVRGNTEAFF
TRBD2	TRBV27	TRBJ2-1	once	TGTGCCAGCAGTTTACGGCTAGCGGGAGAGCGATGGTTCTTC	CASSLRLAGERWFF
TRBD2	TRBV15	TRBJ2-1	.	TGTGCCACCAGCAGTGGACTAGACGTCGATGAGCAGTTCTTC	CATSSGLDVDEQFF
.	TRBV28	TRBJ2-7	.	TGTGCCAGCAATAGAGGGACTTCACAGCAGTACTTC	CASNRGTSQQYF
TRBD2	TRBV4-3	TRBJ2-7	.	TGCGCCAGCAGCCCCCAGTTACGGGGACTAGCGGGAGCGGATGAGCAGTACTTC	CASSPQLRGLAGADEQYF
TRBD1	TRBV6-5	TRBJ1-2	.	TGTGCCAGCAGACCCGGACAGGAGGGAGGCTACACCTTC	CASRPGQEGGYTF
TRBD2	TRBV28	TRBJ2-1	.	TGTGCCAGCGTATTTGGCGGGAGCTCCTACAATGAGCAGTTCTTC	CASVFGGSSYNEQFF
TRBD2	TRBV7-2	TRBJ2-5	few	TGTGCCAGCAGCCCCCGGGCGGGAGAAGACCAGTACTTC	CASSPRAGEDQYF
.	TRBV28	TRBJ2-7	few	TGTGCCAGCAGTTACCAGGGTTCCGGCTCCTACGAGCAGTACTTC	CASSYQGSGSYEQYF
.	TRBV19	TRBJ2-1	.	TGTGCCAGTAGTTTATGGACACACAAGCCACTTGAGCAGTTCTTC	CASSLWTHKPLEQFF
.	TRBV19	TRBJ2-7	few	TGTGCCAGTAGCCTTGACAGCTCCTACGAGCAGTACTTC	CASSLDSSYEQYF
TRBD1	TRBV6-5	TRBJ1-1	.	TGTGCCAGCAGTTGGGGCAGGGGGTTCACTGAAGCTTTCTTT	CASSWGRGFTEAFF
.	TRBV28	TRBJ1-2	.	TGTGCCAGCAGTTCCCCCGGGTCCTATGGCTACACCTTC	CASSSPGSYGYTF
TRBD1	TRBV6-1	TRBJ2-7	.	TGTGCCACCCAGGGGGCGGGCGAGCAGTACTTC	CATQGAGEQYF
.	TRBV10-1	TRBJ2-1	.	TGCGCCAGCAGTGAGTCAACCCGGCGAGCGGGCCCCTACAATGAGCAGTTCTTC	CASSESTRRAGPYNEQFF
.	TRBV9	TRBJ2-3	few	TGTGCCAGCAGCGTAGAGGTCAGAGGGAGCTCTAGCACAGATACGCAGTATTTT	CASSVEVRGSSSTDTQYF
TRBD1	TRBV11-1	TRBJ2-7	few	TGTGCCAGCAGCTTTGATGGGGACAGAGAATTCTACGAGCAGTACTTC	CASSFDGDREFYEQYF
TRBD1	TRBV5-1	TRBJ1-4	.	TGCGCCAGCCTCCCGGGACAGCCAACAACTAATGAAAAACTGTTTTTT	CASLPGQPTTNEKLFF
TRBD1	TRBV27	TRBJ2-1	.	TGTGCCAGCAATTTATCGGGACAGGGGGCGGGGGAGCAGTTCTTC	CASNLSGQGAGEQFF
.	TRBV10-1	TRBJ2-1	.	TGCGCCAGCAGTGAGTTTCGGGGGTTGTCCTACAATGAGCAGTTCTTC	CASSEFRGLSYNEQFF
TRBD1	TRBV6-1	TRBJ1-2	.	TGTGCCAGCAGTGAGCTGACAGGGGGAAGCGGCTACACCTTC	CASSELTGGSGYTF
TRBD1	TRBV7-2	TRBJ2-7	.	TGTGCCAGCAGCCATTCCGGGACAGGCGAGCAGTACTTC	CASSHSGTGEQYF
.	TRBV4-1	TRBJ2-1	.	TGCGCCAGCAGCCAACTTACCCAGGGCAATGAGCAGTTCTTC	CASSQLTQGNEQFF
TRBD2	TRBV18	TRBJ2-3	.	TGTGCCAGCTCACCAAGCAGCGGGGCCCACACAGATACGCAGTATTTT	CASSPSSGAHTDTQYF
TRBD1	TRBV6-1	TRBJ2-7	.	TGTGCCAGCAGCCTCGGGACAGGGGAACGGGAGCAGTACTTC	CASSLGTGEREQYF
TRBD1	TRBV5-1	TRBJ2-2	.	TGCGCCAGCAGCTCTCAAGGACAGGGGGCGACCGGGGAGCTGTTTTTT	CASSSQGQGATGELFF
TRBD1	TRBV5-1	TRBJ2-7	.	TGCGCCAGCAGCCCTGGGACAGGGTTTACCTACGAGCAGTACTTC	CASSPGTGFTYEQYF
TRBD1	TRBV6-5	TRBJ1-4	.	TGTGCCAGCAGCAGGGGGGCTAATGAAAAACTGTTTTTT	CASSRGANEKLFF
TRBD1	TRBV28	TRBJ2-7	few	TGTGCCAGCAGCCCAGGACAGGGAGAGCAGTACTTC	CASSPGQGEQYF
.	TRBV6-6	TRBJ1-2	.	TGTGCCAGCCGAGGCTTTCGGGGATCGGCCCTCTATGGCTACACCTTC	CASRGFRGSALYGYTF